What follows are 8 T cell receptor beta chains derived from one specimen sequenced in a study of blood T cells in healthy people across ages. A second PCR, run for roughly 7 to 11 cycles, used a sample-barcoded 5' primer plus a J-beta primer mix. Each CDR3 protein is one row after TCRdb ran MiXCR on the 5' RACE reads. The sample comprises around 940,000 distinct CDR3 sequences, roughly 51% of which are singletons, and over 20% rests with the top ten. The sample comprised blood. These receptor sequences come from a woman aged 60-75 years in good health.

A single count supports this clonotype. This chain joins TRBV6-6 and TRBJ1-2; no clear D gene. The CDR3 is 14 amino acids. Germline lookup yields CDR1 MNHNY and CDR2 SVGAGI (reference sequence). The V end lost 6 bases, the J end lost 4 bases, and 15 bases lay between the germline ends. CDR3 sequence: CASRGREVVYGYTF. CDR3 coding DNA: TGTGCCAGCAGGGGCCGGGAAGTCGTCTATGGCTACACCTTC.

For this clonotype: Just one base apart from a much larger clone, this may be a read error. This chain joins TRBV7-2 and TRBJ2-7; D is unresolved. The CDR3 loop spans 11 amino acids. V lost 8 bases and J lost 5, with 10 bases in between. The V gene's germline CDR1 is SGHTA and CDR2 FQGNSA. CDR3 region: CASGRADEQYF. The CDR3 DNA reads as TGTGCCAGCGGCCGGGCGGACGAGCAGTACTTC.

Points on this clonotype: A junction boundary mismatches the germline segment, possibly from a read error. The J gene is TRBJ1-6, the V gene TRBV10-3; D is uncertain. There are 14 residues in the CDR3. CDR1 is ENHRY and CDR2 is SYGVKD in the germline V gene. CDR3 in DNA: TGTGCCATCAGTGAGTCGTCTGAGAATTCACCCCCCCACTTT. This sequence encodes CAISESSENSPPHF.

This chain uses TRBV20-1 with TRBJ2-1, with TRBD1 matching 11 bases. The germline V gene encodes CDR1 DFQATT and CDR2 SNEGSKA (reference sequence). The CDR3 consists of 14 residues. Trimming removed 3 bases from V and 14 bases from J; junction bases left unmatched: 12. CDR3 amino acids: CSASKEIWGQGEFF. For the CDR3, the DNA is TGCAGTGCTAGTAAAGAAATTTGGGGACAGGGGGAGTTCTTC.

The chain couples TRBV30 to TRBJ2-5; 12 positions match TRBD2. The better agreement between TRBJ2-4 and the DNA end casts doubt on the J call. The CDR3 spans 14 residues. Germline CDR1 and CDR2: GTSNPN and SVGIG (reference sequence). The chain's CDR3 is CAWSVGTSGNIQYF. The CDR3 DNA is TGTGCCTGGAGTGTAGGGACTAGCGGGAACATTCAGTACTTC.

The chain carries TRBV20-1 and TRBJ2-3; 11 bases map to TRBD2. Trimming at V came to 3 bases and at J to 1 base, leaving 12 bases not matched to a gene. Germline values: CDR1 DFQATT, CDR2 SNEGSKA (reference sequence). The CDR3 has 18 amino acids. The DNA for the CDR3 is TGCAGTGCTAGGGATTATAGCGGGAGGGCGTCAGGCACAGATACGCAGTATTTT. This gives the protein CSARDYSGRASGTDTQYF.

The V and J genes are TRBV28 and TRBJ2-1; a possible D gene is TRBD2 (6 bases). The CDR3 runs to 15 residues. Trimming removed 2 bases at V and 6 bases at J, with 14 bases between. The V gene's germline CDR1 is MDHEN and CDR2 SYDVKM. The CDR3: CASSLGWDSSNEQFF. The CDR3 nucleotides are TGTGCCAGCAGTTTAGGTTGGGACTCAAGCAATGAGCAGTTCTTC.

This clonotype was seen more than once but under ten times. The rearrangement uses TRBV20-1 and TRBJ2-7; the match to TRBD2 covers 8 bases. CDR3 length: 16 residues. Unmatched junction bases numbered 7, after V lost 0 bases and J lost 0 bases. Germline-derived CDR1 and CDR2 are DFQATT and SNEGSKA (reference sequence). CDR3: CSARDPWREASYEQYF. The CDR3 DNA follows: TGCAGTGCTAGAGATCCATGGCGGGAGGCCTCCTACGAGCAGTACTTC.